This T cell receptor beta chain was profiled in a study of blood T cell repertoires in COVID-19. Measured with immunoSEQ multiplex PCR; TCRdb has only the in-frame clones, and not every one. The data hold 300,000 to 350,000 clones, with around nine tenths observed a single time. Trimming removed 6 bases from V and 3 bases from J; junction bases left unmatched: 7. The CDR3 totals 15 residues. Germline V CDR1 and CDR2: MDHEN, SYDVKM. The TCR sequence derives from a woman aged 55-69 years with COVID-19, enrolled during active disease. The sample was peripheral blood. V and J are TRBV28 and TRBJ1-2, with 10 nucleotides matching TRBD1. This chain's CDR3 is CASSPSGTGDYGYTF. In DNA form, the CDR3 reads TGTGCCAGCAGCCCGAGCGGGACAGGGGACTATGGCTACACCTTC.